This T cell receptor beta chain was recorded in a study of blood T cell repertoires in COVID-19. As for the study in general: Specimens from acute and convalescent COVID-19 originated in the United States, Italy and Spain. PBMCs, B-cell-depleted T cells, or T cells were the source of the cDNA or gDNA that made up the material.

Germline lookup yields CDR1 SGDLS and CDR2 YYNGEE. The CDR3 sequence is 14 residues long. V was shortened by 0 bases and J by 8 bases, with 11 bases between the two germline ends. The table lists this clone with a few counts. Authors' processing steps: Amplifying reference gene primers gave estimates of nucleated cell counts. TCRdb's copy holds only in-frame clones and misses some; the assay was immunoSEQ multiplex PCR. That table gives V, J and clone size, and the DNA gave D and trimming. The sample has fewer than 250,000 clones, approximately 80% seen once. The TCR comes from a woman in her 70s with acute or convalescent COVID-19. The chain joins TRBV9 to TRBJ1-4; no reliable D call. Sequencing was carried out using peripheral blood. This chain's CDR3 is CASSVDTRGEKLFF. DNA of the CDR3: TGTGCCAGCAGCGTAGACACGCGAGGCGAAAAACTGTTTTTT.